Listed here are 20 T cell receptor beta chains from one sample, sequenced in a study of blood T cell repertoires in COVID-19. Measured with immunoSEQ multiplex PCR; TCRdb has only the in-frame clones, and not every one. The data show more than 85,000 clones, with 85% seen just once and over 35% held by the top ten. The sequencing sample was made of peripheral blood. Receptor source: a man older than 75 with acute or convalescent COVID-19.

This clone was counted once. V and J are TRBV10-1 and TRBJ1-2, with a tentative D call TRBD1 (5 bases). Trimming removed 4 bases from V and 3 bases from J, with 15 bases in between. The CDR3 is made up of 15 amino acids. Germline CDR1 and CDR2: WNHNN and SYGVQD (reference sequence). CDR3 DNA sequence: TGCGCCAGCAGTGCCCCGGGGGTGGAAGACTATGGCTACACCTTC. As protein: CASSAPGVEDYGYTF.

The J gene is TRBJ1-1, the V gene TRBV28, with D hard to call. Trimming cost V 3 bases and J 2 bases, with 10 bases left between them. Looked up from germline, CDR1 is MDHEN and CDR2 is SYDVKM. CDR3 size: 14 residues. CDR3 residues: CASSLSRVNTEAFF. The CDR3 DNA reads as TGTGCCAGCAGTTTGAGCCGGGTAAACACTGAAGCTTTCTTT.

The V and J genes are TRBV30 and TRBJ1-2, with unresolved D. From germline, CDR1 is GTSNPN and CDR2 SVGIG (reference sequence). V was cut by 4 bases and J by 4 bases, with 10 bases left in between. The CDR3 contains 12 residues. The CDR3 region has the DNA TGTGCCTGGAACCAGGTTACCTATGGCTACACCTTC. It translates to CAWNQVTYGYTF.

The V gene is TRBV18, the J gene TRBJ1-3; 10 nucleotides line up with TRBD1. Looked up from germline, CDR1 is KGHSH and CDR2 is LQKENI. The J segment lost 0 bases and the V segment lost 3 bases, leaving 2 bases of the junction unmatched. The CDR3 length is 16 residues. This CDR3 is CASSPTGGTSGNTIYF. The CDR3, as DNA: TGTGCCAGCTCACCGACAGGGGGCACCTCTGGAAACACCATATATTTT.

This clone was observed a few times. The chain carries TRBV5-5 and TRBJ1-2, with D perhaps matching TRBD1 (5 bases). Germline V gene lookup returns CDR1 SGHKS and CDR2 YYEKEE (reference sequence). The CDR3 covers 14 residues. The V end lost 4 bases, the J end lost 8 bases, and 18 bases lay between the germline ends. The CDR3 DNA follows: TGTGCCAGCAGCCTTGGCGCGTGGGGCGACGGCTACACCTTC. Protein product: CASSLGAWGDGYTF.

This CDR3 is CASSAGTSGYNEQFF. The CDR3 DNA is TGTGCCAGCAGCGCCGGGACTAGCGGGTACAATGAGCAGTTCTTC. The V call is TRBV9, the J call TRBJ2-1; TRBD2 aligns across 12 bases. This CDR3 has 15 amino acids. CDR1 and CDR2 from the germline V gene are SGDLS and YYNGEE. The trim removed 3 bases at V and 4 bases at J, leaving 2 bases unmatched.

The chain joins TRBV18 to TRBJ2-1, with a tentative D call TRBD1 (7 bases). This CDR3 is 14 amino acids long. Germline lookup yields CDR1 KGHSH and CDR2 LQKENI. The germline V and J ends were trimmed by 1 base and 6 bases, with 10 bases remaining between them. The CDR3 here is CASSPRQGGNEQFF. The CDR3 DNA reads TGTGCCAGCTCACCACGACAGGGAGGCAATGAGCAGTTCTTC.

The gene calls are TRBV28 and TRBJ2-5; the D gene is possibly TRBD2 (6 bases). CDR1 MDHEN and CDR2 SYDVKM come from the germline V gene. V lost 6 bases, J lost 2 bases, and 7 bases lay in between. This CDR3 region has 12 residues. The CDR3 DNA is TGTGCCAGCAGGGAGGGGCAAGAGACCCAGTACTTC. Translating it yields CASREGQETQYF.

The chain combines TRBV6-5 with TRBJ1-4; no firm D call. The V end lost 5 bases, the J end lost 6 bases, and 10 bases lay between the germline ends. CDR1 and CDR2 from the germline V gene are MNHEY and SVGAGI. The CDR3 length is 13 residues. The CDR3 bases are TGTGCCAGCAGTCGGACTGTTGATGAAAAACTGTTTTTT. This translates into CASSRTVDEKLFF.

This clone has just a few counts. J is TRBJ1-6 and V is TRBV19, with D uncertain. Germline assignment: CDR1 LNHDA and CDR2 SQIVND (reference sequence). The length of the CDR3 is 13 residues. Trimming took off 7 bases at V and 9 bases at J, with 13 bases between the two ends. In DNA form, the CDR3 reads TGTGCCAGTACTCGGCAGGAATCTTCACCCCTCCACTTT. This encodes CASTRQESSPLHF.

This clone was detected a few times. J is TRBJ2-3 and V is TRBV7-2; maybe TRBD1 (6 bases). The V end lost 1 base, the J end lost 1 base, and 9 bases lay between the germline ends. Looked up from germline, CDR1 is SGHTA and CDR2 is FQGNSA. The CDR3 totals 15 residues. CDR3: CASSLGGRGTDTQYF. CDR3 bases: TGTGCCAGCAGCTTAGGGGGGCGAGGCACAGATACGCAGTATTTT.

This chain uses TRBV6-4 with TRBJ2-3; tentative D call: TRBD1 (6 bases). The CDR3 has 13 residues. Germline V gene data show CDR1 as MRHNA and CDR2 as SNTAGT. The V end lost 3 bases, the J end lost 6 bases, and 10 bases lay between the germline ends. The CDR3 spells CASSEIRGDTQYF. DNA of the CDR3: TGTGCCAGCAGTGAGATTAGGGGGGATACGCAGTATTTT.

V is TRBV28 and J is TRBJ2-7; D is possibly TRBD1 (5 bases). The V and J ends lost 4 bases and 3 bases respectively, with 19 bases between them. The CDR3 has 16 amino acids. The germline gives CDR1 MDHEN, CDR2 SYDVKM. The CDR3 loop is CASSSSSTGILYEQYF. For the CDR3, the DNA is TGTGCCAGCAGTTCCTCCTCTACAGGTATCCTCTACGAGCAGTACTTC.

The genes are TRBV27 and TRBJ1-2; 9 bases fit TRBD1. Looked up from germline, CDR1 is MNHEY and CDR2 is SMNVEV (reference sequence). This CDR3 is 15 amino acids long. The junction had 3 bases not matched to a gene; V was cut back by 0 bases and J by 4 bases. The chain's CDR3 is CASSLSGTGTYGYTF. The CDR3 DNA follows: TGTGCCAGCAGTTTATCGGGGACAGGGACCTATGGCTACACCTTC.

The chain links TRBV28 to TRBJ2-1; the match to TRBD2 covers 11 bases. The CDR3 is 16 residues long. J was trimmed by 10 bases and V by 2 bases; bases with no gene match: 10. The germline V gene has CDR1 MDHEN and CDR2 SYDVKM. The CDR3 loop is CASSLVSRLAGGEQFF. Written as DNA, the CDR3 is TGTGCCAGCAGTTTAGTAAGTCGTCTAGCGGGGGGCGAGCAGTTCTTC. The full variable domain, with the rest looked up from reference TRBV28 and TRBJ2-1, is DVKVTQSSRYLVKRTGEKVFLECVQDMDHENMFWYRQDPGLGLRLIYFSYDVKMKEKGDIPEGYSVSREKKERFSLILESASTNQTSMYLCASSLVSRLAGGEQFFGPGTRLTVL.

The CDR3 region has the DNA TGCGCCAGCAGTCTCGAACTAGCGGGACACGAGCAGTACTTC. It specifies CASSLELAGHEQYF. The genes are TRBV23-1 and TRBJ2-7; 10 bases match TRBD2. TRBV23-1 has ORF status, its function being uncertain. J was trimmed by 5 bases and V by 4 bases; bases with no gene match: 5. The CDR3 length is 14 residues.

CDR3 coding DNA: TGTGCCAGCAGCAACGGGGACAGAATGGGCACTGAAGCTTTCTTT. This gives the protein CASSNGDRMGTEAFF. This sequence joins TRBV7-9 and TRBJ1-1, with 7 bases lining up with TRBD1. CDR1 and CDR2 from the germline V gene are SEHNR and FQNEAQ (reference sequence). The CDR3 spans 15 residues. J was trimmed by 4 bases and V by 5 bases; bases with no gene match: 10.

The rearrangement uses TRBV19 and TRBJ1-5, with D uncertain. In germline, CDR1 is LNHDA, CDR2 SQIVND (reference sequence). Trimming shortened V by 4 bases and J by 0 bases, and 7 bases separated the two germline ends. This CDR3 contains 14 residues. DNA for the CDR3: TGTGCCAGTAGTAGAGGAGGTAGCAATCAGCCCCAGCATTTT. Translated: CASSRGGSNQPQHF. The full variable domain, with the rest looked up from reference TRBV19 and TRBJ1-5, is DGGITQSPKYLFRKEGQNVTLSCEQNLNHDAMYWYRQDPGQGLRLIYYSQIVNDFQKGDIAEGYSVSREKKESFPLTVTSAQKNPTAFYLCASSRGGSNQPQHFGDGTRLSIL.

The chain employs TRBV6-1 and TRBJ1-4; tentatively, D is TRBD1 (6 bases). Germline V gene lookup returns CDR1 MNHNS and CDR2 SASEGT. V was pared by 2 bases and J by 8 bases, with 15 bases between. This CDR3 is 15 amino acids long. CDR3 bases: TGTGCCAGCAGTGAACCCAGGGGCTCTGAGGAAAAACTGTTTTTT. It translates to CASSEPRGSEEKLFF.

This sequence joins TRBV30 and TRBJ1-5; D may be TRBD1 (5 bases). The CDR3 has 13 residues. V was cut by 3 bases and J by 7 bases, with 13 bases left in between. Germline V CDR1 and CDR2: GTSNPN, SVGIG (reference sequence). The CDR3 loop reads CAWSGGDEQPQHF. Here the CDR3 DNA reads TGTGCCTGGAGCGGAGGGGATGAGCAGCCCCAGCATTTT.